Presented here are 12 T cell receptor beta chains from one specimen sequenced in a study of cytomegalovirus exposure and HLA in healthy donors. PCR amplification relied on 60 Vbeta primers (plus 13 Jbeta primers). Profiling relied on immunoSEQ multiplex PCR, and the TCRdb table lists in-frame clones only, not all of them. The sample has about 220,000 clones; about 80% are singletons. The sequenced sample consisted of PBMCs. The receptors originated from a woman aged 40 to 49 in good health and CMV-seropositive.

The CDR3 spells CASTIGTGDFYEQYF. CDR3 nucleotides: TGTGCCAGCACCATAGGGACAGGGGATTTCTACGAGCAGTACTTC. This rearrangement joins TRBV7-6 to TRBJ2-7; 10 nucleotides line up with TRBD1. The CDR3 is 15 amino acids. CDR1 and CDR2 (germline): SGHVS, FNYEAQ. V trimming: 7 bases; J trimming: 3 bases; junction bases outside the gene matches: 9.

The gene calls are TRBV7-8 and TRBJ2-7; 8 bases align to TRBD1. This CDR3 has 15 amino acids. V was clipped by 3 bases and J by 5 bases; unmatched bases: 9. Per the germline V gene, CDR1 is SGHVS and CDR2 is FQNEAQ. CDR3 nucleotide sequence: TGTGCCAGCAGCTTCGACAGGGGCGTATACCACGAGCAGTACTTC. Translating gives CASSFDRGVYHEQYF. Together with reference TRBV7-8 and TRBJ2-7, the CDR3 gives the full variable domain: GAGVSQSPRYKVAKRGQDVALRCDPISGHVSLFWYQQALGQGPEFLTYFQNEAQLDKSGLPSDRFFAERPEGSVSTLKIQRTQQEDSAVYLCASSFDRGVYHEQYFGPGTRLTVT.

V is TRBV6-5 and J is TRBJ2-7; the D gene is possibly TRBD1 (6 bases). The CDR3 spans 14 residues. The ends were cut back, 0 bases at V and 7 bases at J, with 13 bases in the middle. From germline, CDR1 is MNHEY and CDR2 SVGAGI. CDR3 nucleotide sequence: TGTGCCAGCAGTTACTCGAAAGACAGGAGGGAGCAGTACTTC. It encodes CASSYSKDRREQYF.

This clone occurred once. The gene calls are TRBV11-2 and TRBJ2-1, with TRBD2 matching 11 bases. Looked up from germline, CDR1 is SGHAT and CDR2 is FQNNGV. This CDR3 has 15 amino acids. V gave up 3 bases and J gave up 7 bases; unmatched junction bases: 5. CDR3 coding DNA: TGTGCCAGCAGCTTGACGGGACTAGCGGAAAATGAGCAGTTCTTC. It yields the protein CASSLTGLAENEQFF.

The gene calls are TRBV10-3 and TRBJ2-2, with D possibly TRBD2 on 5 matching bases. The ends were cut back, 3 bases at V and 1 base at J, with 15 bases in the middle. The CDR3 spans 17 residues. In germline, CDR1 is ENHRY, CDR2 SYGVKD. CDR3 sequence (DNA): TGTGCCATCAGTGATCCGGGTAACGGGATGAACACCGGGGAGCTGTTTTTT. Residues: CAISDPGNGMNTGELFF.

V gene TRBV7-2 combines with J gene TRBJ1-4; TRBD1 matches 9 bases. The CDR3 length is 17 residues. The germline gives CDR1 SGHTA, CDR2 FQGNSA. Trimming cost V 4 bases and J 4 bases; bases outside gene matches: 10. For the CDR3, the DNA is TGTGCCAGCAGCTCTACAGGGGGCCCAATCTTTAATGAAAAACTGTTTTTT. It is translated as CASSSTGGPIFNEKLFF. The full variable domain, rest sourced from reference TRBV7-2 and TRBJ1-4, is GAGVSQSPSNKVTEKGKDVELRCDPISGHTALYWYRQSLGQGLEFLIYFQGNSAPDKSGLPSDRFSAERTGGSVSTLTIQRTQQEDSAVYLCASSSTGGPIFNEKLFFGSGTQLSVL.

The chain carries TRBV2 and TRBJ2-5; 12 bases are a match to TRBD2. The CDR3 contains 15 residues. Per germline, CDR1 SNHLY and CDR2 FYNNEI. The V and J ends lost 7 bases and 2 bases, in that order; junction bases with no gene match: 5. This CDR3 reads CASTSSGGGQETQYF. CDR3 bases: TGTGCCAGCACCTCTAGCGGGGGGGGACAAGAGACCCAGTACTTC.

V and J are TRBV7-9 and TRBJ2-7; the D is unclear. V lost 0 bases to trimming and J lost 2 bases, with 5 bases between them. The CDR3 totals 13 residues. The germline V gene has CDR1 SEHNR and CDR2 FQNEAQ (reference sequence). CDR3 sequence (DNA): TGTGCCAGCAGCTTAGCCGGTGCCTACGAGCAGTACTTC. Amino acids: CASSLAGAYEQYF. Using reference TRBV7-9 and TRBJ2-7 for the parts outside the CDR3, the full variable domain is DTGVSQNPRHKITKRGQNVTFRCDPISEHNRLYWYRQTLGQGPEFLTYFQNEAQLEKSRLLSDRFSAERPKGSFSTLEIQRTEQGDSAMYLCASSLAGAYEQYFGPGTRLTVT.

This chain uses TRBV27 with TRBJ1-3; unclear D gene. Germline assignment: CDR1 MNHEY and CDR2 SMNVEV (reference sequence). V gave up 1 base and J gave up 0 bases, with 10 bases separating them. The CDR3 contains 16 residues. This CDR3 is CASSLYHGYSGNTIYF. In DNA form, the CDR3 reads TGTGCCAGCAGTTTATATCACGGGTACTCTGGAAACACCATATATTTT.

About this clone itself: The junction and the germline gene differ at one end; a read error may be behind it. The chain carries TRBV11-1 and TRBJ1-2; no firm D call. The CDR3 is made up of 12 amino acids. Germline V gene sequence: CDR1 SGHAT, CDR2 FQDESV (reference sequence). The CDR3 spells CASSHPKYGYTF. The CDR3, as DNA: TGTGCCAGCAGTCACCCTAAGTATGGCTACACCTTC.

This clone came up once. The V gene is TRBV19, the J gene TRBJ2-7, with a possible D match to TRBD1 (5 bases). The CDR3 contains 14 residues. The germline V gene has CDR1 LNHDA and CDR2 SQIVND (reference sequence). V lost 3 bases and J 1 base, leaving 10 bases between the germline ends. The CDR3 nucleotides read TGTGCCAGTAGTATCGCAGGGTGGTCCTACGAGCAGTACTTC. Protein sequence: CASSIAGWSYEQYF. Together with reference TRBV19 and TRBJ2-7, the CDR3 gives the full variable domain: DGGITQSPKYLFRKEGQNVTLSCEQNLNHDAMYWYRQDPGQGLRLIYYSQIVNDFQKGDIAEGYSVSREKKESFPLTVTSAQKNPTAFYLCASSIAGWSYEQYFGPGTRLTVT.

This chain links TRBV18 with TRBJ2-7; TRBD2 might be the D (7 bases). This CDR3 spans 15 amino acids. Germline V CDR1 and CDR2: KGHSH, LQKENI. Trimming cost V 0 bases and J 4 bases, with 13 bases left between them. CDR3 bases: TGTGCCAGCTCACCACCTAGGGGGGGAGTTTACGAGCAGTACTTC. Its protein product is CASSPPRGGVYEQYF.